This T cell receptor beta chain derives from a study of CD8 T cells in ankylosing spondylitis (dated by TCRdb to about 2017). Background on the whole study: T cell receptor beta repertoires were profiled in healthy donors and ankylosing spondylitis patients so that disease-linked TCR variants could be found. The whole study cohort included 90 to 120 healthy donors and 25 ankylosing spondylitis patients. Peripheral blood was sampled, and synovial fluid was also collected from ankylosing spondylitis patients.

Reading the germline V gene (reference sequence) gives CDR1 SEHNR and CDR2 FQNEAQ. From the cysteine up to the phenylalanine, the CDR3 has a length of 16 residues. The sequence is cut down to CDR3 DNA, 48 bases in frame from base 1. The junction shows trimming of 1 base on V and 7 bases on J, and the gene matches do not reach 7 bases of it. As for this clonotype: Its antigen is unknown. One base away there is no much larger clone; base qualities are not given.

The full study reports these points: In peripheral blood, the disease-linked clones were found at relatively low frequencies and had a CD8+ phenotype. The disease-linked clones were reported as significantly enriched in matched synovial fluid samples from ankylosing spondylitis patients. Some motif variants had previously been reported in the synovial fluid and blood of reactive arthritis patients, which suggests shared mechanisms of disease initiation. A TCR beta motif of several highly homologous amino acid variants appeared characteristic of blood from ankylosing spondylitis patients.

The sample was run on an Illumina HiSeq 2500. Quantitative 5'-RACE with molecular barcodes was the method used to prepare the TCR beta libraries. The original pipeline was this. A new computational method, built on a probabilistic model of VDJ rearrangement, was used to identify disease-linked TCR variants. Through fastp at Q25 and MiXCR, TCRdb rebuilt clones from the public reads, retaining in-frame beta chains. When rows share a CDR3 protein, they turn into one entry using the most common DNA and genes. The V and J calls were determined by TCRdb, not by the authors. This sample gives under 850,000 distinct CDR3 sequences in total; around 20% of them show up just once. The ten top clones hold 19% of the sample.

The sequenced sample consisted of blood, either unsorted or a sorted T cell fraction (not recorded which). This sequence originates from a male donor with ankylosing spondylitis. Recombination joined TRBV7-9 with TRBJ1-6; a stretch of 7 junction bases matches TRBD1. The CDR3 amino acid sequence is: CASSLGDSRGNSPLHF. The bases read TGTGCCAGCAGCTTAGGGGACAGCAGGGGGAATTCACCCCTCCACTTT.